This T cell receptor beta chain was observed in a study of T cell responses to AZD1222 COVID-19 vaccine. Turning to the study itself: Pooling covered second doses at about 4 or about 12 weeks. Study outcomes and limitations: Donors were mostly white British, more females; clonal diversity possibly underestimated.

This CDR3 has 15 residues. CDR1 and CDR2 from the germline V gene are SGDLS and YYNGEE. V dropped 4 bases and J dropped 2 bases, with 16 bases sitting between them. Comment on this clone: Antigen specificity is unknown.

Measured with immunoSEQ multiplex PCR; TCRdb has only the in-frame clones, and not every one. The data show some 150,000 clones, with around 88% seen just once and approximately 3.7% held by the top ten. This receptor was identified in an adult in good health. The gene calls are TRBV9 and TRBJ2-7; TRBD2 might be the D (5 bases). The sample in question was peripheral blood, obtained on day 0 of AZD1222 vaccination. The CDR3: CASSPGVGATYEQYF. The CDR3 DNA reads TGTGCCAGCAGCCCAGGAGTGGGAGCGACCTACGAGCAGTACTTC.